This record concerns one TCR beta chain sequence. Its antigen remains unidentified. No quality values exist for individual bases; no much larger clone is one base distant. This sample was taken from a study of blood T cells in healthy people across ages (dated by TCRdb to 2015 to 2017). Regarding the research as a whole: In model experiments, template switching captured about one uniquely barcoded TCR beta cDNA molecule for every two T cells. To track age-related changes in TCR beta repertoire diversity, the study relied on deep sequencing normalized with unique cDNA molecular identifiers. The study analyzed two additional independent replicas of 1 million unique cDNA reads from the same blood draw for two donors, one aged 18 to 30 and one aged 80 or older. The donors were split into four age groups: young (average 16 years), middle-aged (over 35), aged (about 56) and long-lived (under 85). Overall results and qualifications from the work: Estimates of total diversity based on one million sequenced T cells were considered lower bounds and underestimates. Compared with the aged group, more naive CD4+ T cells, fewer expanded clones and increased TCR diversity were shown by the long-lived group, suggesting age selection. Because the CMV infection status of the donors was unknown, age-related changes in expanded clonotypes may potentially have been confounded. Because profiling used bulk unsorted PBMCs, naive and antigen-experienced compartments could not be compared conclusively. Observed TCR beta diversity per million T cells fell roughly linearly with age, and a significant reduction was already apparent by age around 39. Observed TCR beta diversity correlated strongly with the percentage of naive T cells measured by flow cytometry.

Inclusive of the bounding cysteine and phenylalanine, the CDR3 is 16 residues long. The retained sequence is limited to the CDR3, 48 bases, with the frame set at the first base. Receptors were amplified or captured by 5' RACE. For sequencing, an Illumina HiSeq 2500 was employed. The second PCR ran for about 7 to 11 cycles and used a J-beta primer mix along with a sample-barcoded 5' primer. A unique molecular identifier was introduced onto each TCR beta cDNA molecule by a template-switch 5' adaptor carrying 12 random nucleotides. Each sample yielded at least 2.5 million CDR3-containing paired-end reads. All of the RNA was converted into first-strand cDNA using the Mint cDNA synthesis kit, with a TRBC-specific oligonucleotide serving as the primer. Following uracil-DNA glycosylase treatment, all cDNA underwent a first 18-cycle PCR with the universal primers M1SS and BC2_uni_R. Per the original workflow: For normalization, 1 million high-quality reads were randomly selected from each sample, with every read carrying a distinct molecular identifier. Instead of being binned into consensus sequences, reads that shared molecular identifiers were thrown out. CDR3 identification, clonotype clustering and error correction used MiTCR with a Q25 quality threshold and the strictest error-elimination algorithm. A nonparametric unseen species model with Euler transformation was used to estimate a lower bound on total TCR beta diversity. In TCRdb, the public reads were trimmed at Q25 with fastp and aligned with MiXCR, with productive beta chains retained. CDR3 protein sequences are deduplicated, and each keeps its most common genes and DNA. The V and J calls here are based on TCRdb, not the publication. Across this sample there are around 1,000,000 distinct CDR3 sequences, with about 23% seen only once. The ten largest make up around 0.75% of the sample.

The approximately 39 donors, aged roughly 6 to 95 years, were systemically healthy Caucasian individuals from Russia. Each donor gave 8 to 10 milliliters of peripheral blood, collected into EDTA-treated Vacutainer tubes. Ficoll-Paque density-gradient centrifugation was used to isolate PBMCs, with at least 6.5 million obtained per sample. Trizol reagent was used to extract total RNA from the PBMCs, yielding at least 5.5 micrograms per sample. For every donor, flow cytometry on a PBMC aliquot measured the percentage of naive CD45RAhigh/CD27high T cells. This same sample was also part of a study on T cells of mothers and their children. That second report states: Nine systemically healthy Caucasian individuals served as donors, namely three mothers together with their six children. cDNA synthesis consumed the entire amount of extracted RNA, loaded at around 1.5 ug RNA in each 15 ul reaction. In the second PCR, sample barcodes and 2-4 random nucleotides were introduced via the M1S primer. More than 9 million TCR beta CDR3 reads were obtained from each mother, and roughly 3.1 million reads were obtained from each child. Thymic selection similarly shapes TCR recombination output in related and unrelated pairs, with minor effect from inherited differences. Related mother-child pairs always showed normalized repertoire overlap that was slightly higher than in unrelated mother-child pairs, though the difference was never significant. No persistent microchimeric T cell clones were found, with a detection sensitivity of around 100 clones per million clonotypes. The study used deep NGS to compare TCR beta repertoires of mothers and children, seeking features distinguishing related mother-child pairs from unrelated individuals. Mothers averaged roughly 36 +/- 4 years of age and children averaged around 10 +/- 4 years. After adapter ligation with NEBNext reagents, the libraries were sequenced on Illumina HiSeq 2000 with 100+100 nt paired-end reads. To prevent cross-contamination, the mother and child libraries were prepared a month apart and were sequenced in separate runs. Between roughly 450,000 and 2,000,000 distinct TCR beta clonotypes were identified per donor. Naive TCR beta clonotypes were estimated from low-frequency clonotypes matched to each donor's FACS-determined naive share, without sorting.

This TCR was sampled from a girl between 2 and 10 years old in good health. Sequencing input: blood. The sequence links TRBV21-1 to TRBJ2-5; TRBD1, the table's D call, was not compared with the DNA. TRBV21-1 is termed a pseudogene. CDR3 protein: CASSKGRREREETQYF. At the DNA level, the sequence is TGTGCCAGCAGCAAAGGACGGAGGGAAAGGGAAGAGACCCAGTACTTC.